The next 4 T cell receptor beta chains were all read from a single sample in a study of T cell changes during pregnancy in multiple sclerosis. Using immunoSEQ multiplex PCR, the repertoire was profiled, and TCRdb retains in-frame clones only, with some absent. The sample contains 100,000 or so clones, approximately 92% of which appear only once. Sequenced material: peripheral blood, taken in the first trimester of pregnancy. The receptor source for this set is a female donor with multiple sclerosis, enrolled in a pregnancy study.

The chain has TRBV11-1 and TRBJ1-6, with 7 positions matching TRBD1. There are 14 residues in the CDR3. J lost 9 bases, V lost 4 bases, and 6 bases had no gene match. Looked up from germline, CDR1 is SGHAT and CDR2 is FQDESV (reference sequence). The CDR3, as DNA: TGTGCCAGCAGCTCACGACAGGGACTTTCACCCCTCCACTTT. As protein: CASSSRQGLSPLHF.

The V and J genes are TRBV5-1 and TRBJ2-7; D call uncertain. The V end was cut by 0 bases, the J end by 2 bases, with 9 bases between. CDR1 SGHRS and CDR2 YFSETQ come from the germline V gene. The CDR3 is 14 residues long. CDR3 DNA sequence: TGCGCCAGCAGCTTGGGGCTCATCACCTACGAGCAGTACTTC. It translates to CASSLGLITYEQYF. Complete variable domain (other parts from reference TRBV5-1 and TRBJ2-7): KAGVTQTPRYLIKTRGQQVTLSCSPISGHRSVSWYQQTPGQGLQFLFEYFSETQRNKGNFPGRFSGRQFSNSRSEMNVSTLELGDSALYLCASSLGLITYEQYFGPGTRLTVT.

The V gene is TRBV5-4, the J gene TRBJ1-1, with 7 bases lining up with TRBD1. CDR1 is SGHNT and CDR2 is YYREEE in the germline V gene (reference sequence). The CDR3 is 14 residues long. Trimming took 0 bases from V and 3 from J; bases not matched to a gene: 2. CDR3 in amino acids: CASSLDRGDTEAFF. The CDR3 DNA follows: TGTGCCAGCAGCTTGGACAGGGGAGACACTGAAGCTTTCTTT.

The genes are TRBV7-9 and TRBJ2-7; the match to TRBD1 covers 9 bases. From germline, CDR1 is SEHNR and CDR2 FQNEAQ (reference sequence). The CDR3 runs to 15 residues. V gave up 5 bases and J gave up 0 bases; unmatched junction bases: 5. As DNA, the CDR3 is TGTGCCAGCAGCGACCGGGACAGGGACTCCTACGAGCAGTACTTC. It yields the protein CASSDRDRDSYEQYF.